Given below is one TCR beta chain in context. The antigen is unknown. Compared with germline, one end of the junction differs, possibly owing to a read error. Genomic DNA, serving as template, underwent TCR beta VDJ and CDR3 profiling. From the reads, TCRdb called clonotypes with MiXCR, one entry per CDR3 protein. Among hundreds of thousands of distinct CDR3 sequences, 65% to 80% were seen once, and the ten largest hold under 5%. This sample stems from a study of CD8+CD57+ T cells in acquired aplastic anemia. Study in general: Yields of DNA that came from sorted CD4+ and CD8+ cells averaged approximately 3.2 ug. CD4+ cell libraries from healthy donors averaged about 10.8 million reads.

Study observations and caveats: Found in both controls and patients were 25 to 35 CD8+ CDR3 sequences. Patient and control CD8+ Simpson's diversity was not significantly different.

The CDR3 has 13 residues. Germline loops: CDR1 SGDLS, CDR2 YYNGEE. The V gene is TRBV9, the J gene TRBJ2-5, with 8 bases fitting TRBD1. Sample: sorted CD4+, CD8+, or CD8+CD57+ T cells (not recorded which) from PBMCs. This sequence was found in a human donor in good health, serving as a control. The CDR3 region has the DNA TGTGCCAGCAGTCGGACAGGGAGTGGGACCAAGTACTTC. It translates to CASSRTGSGTKYF.